The source of this T cell receptor (beta chain) is a study of blood T cell repertoires in COVID-19. TCRdb keeps only in-frame clones here, not all; method: immunoSEQ multiplex PCR. The sample contains approximately 270,000 clones, roughly nine tenths of which appear only once. The V end lost 11 bases, the J end lost 0 bases, and 11 bases lay between the germline ends. Germline V gives CDR1 SNHLY, CDR2 FYNNEI. The CDR3 sequence is 12 residues long. The specimen sequenced was PBMCs or T cells enriched from blood (not recorded which). The chain joins TRBV2 to TRBJ2-7; D is perhaps TRBD2 (5 bases). This receptor was identified in a woman in her sixties or seventies who had recovered from COVID-19. The CDR3 bases are TGTGCCGCGGGCAGGCTCTCCTACGAGCAGTACTTC. The encoded protein is CAAGRLSYEQYF. The full variable domain, completed using reference TRBV2 and TRBJ2-7, is EPEVTQTPSHQVTQMGQEVILRCVPISNHLYFYWYRQILGQKVEFLVSFYNNEISEKSEIFDDQFSVERPDGSNFTLKIRSTKLEDSAMYFCAAGRLSYEQYFGPGTRLTVT.